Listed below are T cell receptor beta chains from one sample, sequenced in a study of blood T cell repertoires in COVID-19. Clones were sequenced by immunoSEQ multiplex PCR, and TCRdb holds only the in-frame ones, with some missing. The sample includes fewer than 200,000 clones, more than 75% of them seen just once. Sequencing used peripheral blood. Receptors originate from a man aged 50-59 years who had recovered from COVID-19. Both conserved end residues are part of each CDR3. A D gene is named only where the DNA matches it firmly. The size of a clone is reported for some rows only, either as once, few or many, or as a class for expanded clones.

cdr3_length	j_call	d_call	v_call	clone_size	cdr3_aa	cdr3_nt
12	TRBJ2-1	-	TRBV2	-	CASSPLTNEQFF	TGTGCCAGCAGTCCCCTAACGAATGAGCAGTTCTTC
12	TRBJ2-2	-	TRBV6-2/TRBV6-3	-	CASSSLTRELFF	TGTGCCAGCAGTTCTCTTACACGGGAGCTGTTTTTT
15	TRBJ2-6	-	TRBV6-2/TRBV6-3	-	CASSDSLGLANVLTF	TGTGCCAGCAGTGATTCTCTAGGTTTGGCCAACGTCCTGACTTTC
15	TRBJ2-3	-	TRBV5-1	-	CASSPTLGSRDTQYF	TGCGCCAGCAGCCCCACGTTGGGCTCCCGAGATACGCAGTATTTT
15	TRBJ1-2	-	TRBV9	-	CASSVAGGNNYGYTF	TGTGCCAGCAGCGTAGCCGGCGGGAATAACTATGGCTACACCTTC
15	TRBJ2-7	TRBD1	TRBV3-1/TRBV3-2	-	CASSQVGTGIYEQYF	TGTGCCAGCAGCCAAGTCGGGACAGGGATCTACGAGCAGTACTTC
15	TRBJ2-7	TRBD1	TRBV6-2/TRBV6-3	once	CASSLGQGAFYEQYF	TGTGCCAGCAGTCTTGGACAGGGGGCTTTCTACGAGCAGTACTTC
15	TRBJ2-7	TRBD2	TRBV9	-	CASSQAGTSTYEQYF	TGTGCCAGCAGCCAGGCGGGGACTAGCACCTACGAGCAGTACTTC
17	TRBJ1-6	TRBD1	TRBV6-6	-	CASSPGQGLAYNSPLHF	TGTGCCAGCAGTCCGGGACAGGGGTTAGCCTATAATTCACCCCTCCACTTT
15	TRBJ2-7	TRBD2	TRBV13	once	CASSLYGTSNHEQYF	TGTGCCAGCAGCTTATACGGGACTAGCAACCACGAGCAGTACTTC
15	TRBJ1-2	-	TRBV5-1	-	CASSLGGGTNYGYTF	TGCGCCAGCAGCTTGGGAGGGGGTACTAACTATGGCTACACCTTC
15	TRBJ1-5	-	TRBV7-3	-	CASSLTGGAGQPQHF	TGTGCCAGCAGCTTAACCGGGGGAGCGGGACAGCCCCAGCATTTT
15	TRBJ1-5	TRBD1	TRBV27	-	CASSLEGGAWQPQHF	TGTGCCAGCAGTTTAGAAGGGGGCGCATGGCAGCCCCAGCATTTT
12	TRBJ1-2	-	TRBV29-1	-	CSARMGGYGYTF	TGCAGCGCCCGAATGGGGGGGTATGGCTACACCTTC
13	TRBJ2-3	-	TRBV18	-	CASSPLRGDTQYF	TGTGCCAGCTCACCTTTAAGAGGAGATACGCAGTATTTT
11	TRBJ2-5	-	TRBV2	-	CASSERETQYF	TGTGCCAGCAGCGAGAGAGAGACCCAGTACTTC
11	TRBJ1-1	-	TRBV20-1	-	CSALSAGIGFF	TGCAGTGCTCTTTCGGCAGGGATAGGTTTCTTT
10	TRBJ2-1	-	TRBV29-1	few	CSVGGNEQFF	TGCAGCGTTGGAGGGAATGAGCAGTTCTTC
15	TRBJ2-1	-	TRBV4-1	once	CASSQSQGSYNEQFF	TGCGCCAGCAGCCAAAGCCAGGGATCCTACAATGAGCAGTTCTTC
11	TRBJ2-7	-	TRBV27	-	CASSQGYEQYF	TGTGCCAGCAGTCAGGGATACGAGCAGTACTTC
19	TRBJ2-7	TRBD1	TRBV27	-	CASSSYRDRGIMGVYEQYF	TGTGCCAGCAGTTCATACCGGGACAGGGGGATTATGGGGGTCTACGAGCAGTACTTC
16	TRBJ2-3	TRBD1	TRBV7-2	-	CASSLATGPPTDTQYF	TGTGCCAGCAGCTTAGCGACAGGGCCCCCAACAGATACGCAGTATTTT
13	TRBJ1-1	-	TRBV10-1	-	CASSESGGGEAFF	TGCGCCAGCAGTGAGTCTGGCGGCGGTGAAGCTTTCTTT
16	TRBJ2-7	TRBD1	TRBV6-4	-	CASSDSGGQGASEQYF	TGTGCCAGCAGTGACTCAGGGGGACAGGGGGCATCCGAGCAGTACTTC
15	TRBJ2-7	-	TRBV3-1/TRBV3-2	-	CASSQDGRSSYEQYF	TGTGCCAGCAGCCAAGATGGGCGAAGCTCCTACGAGCAGTACTTC
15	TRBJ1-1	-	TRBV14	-	CASSLNRAPNTEAFF	TGTGCCAGCAGCCTTAACAGGGCTCCGAACACTGAAGCTTTCTTT
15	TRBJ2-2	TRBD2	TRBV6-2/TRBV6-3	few	CASSYAIAGAGELFF	TGTGCCAGCAGTTACGCGATAGCGGGGGCCGGGGAGCTGTTTTTT
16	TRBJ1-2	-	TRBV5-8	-	CASSANPGHTNYGYTF	TGTGCCAGCAGCGCCAACCCGGGACACACTAACTATGGCTACACCTTC
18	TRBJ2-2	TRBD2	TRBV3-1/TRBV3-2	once	CASSQGLAGVGNTGELFF	TGTGCCAGCAGCCAAGGGCTAGCGGGGGTCGGGAACACCGGGGAGCTGTTTTTT
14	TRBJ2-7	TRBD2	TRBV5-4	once	CASSFRGGSYEQYF	TGTGCCAGCAGCTTCCGGGGGGGATCCTACGAGCAGTACTTC
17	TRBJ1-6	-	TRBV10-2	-	CASTRDIRGSNNSPLHF	TGCGCCAGCACCCGGGACATCCGCGGCTCCAATAATTCACCCCTCCACTTT
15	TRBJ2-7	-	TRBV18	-	CASSPDRQSSYEQYF	TGTGCCAGCTCACCAGACAGGCAGAGCTCCTACGAGCAGTACTTC
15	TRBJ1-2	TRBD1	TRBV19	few	CASYRPGQGDYGYTF	TGTGCCAGTTATAGACCGGGACAGGGCGACTATGGCTACACCTTC
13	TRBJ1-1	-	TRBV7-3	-	CASGRGANTEAFF	TGTGCCAGCGGGAGGGGGGCCAACACTGAAGCTTTCTTT
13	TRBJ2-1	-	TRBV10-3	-	CAISGNSGNEQFF	TGTGCCATCAGTGGTAATAGCGGCAATGAGCAGTTCTTC
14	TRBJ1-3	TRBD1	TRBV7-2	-	CASSQTGKGNTIYF	TGTGCCAGCAGCCAGACAGGGAAAGGAAACACCATATATTTT
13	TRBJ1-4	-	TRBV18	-	CASSQGVGEKLFF	TGTGCCAGCTCCCAGGGCGTCGGTGAAAAACTGTTTTTT
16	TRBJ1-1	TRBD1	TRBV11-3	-	CASSLSWTGTNTEAFF	TGTGCCAGCAGCTTATCGTGGACAGGGACGAACACTGAAGCTTTCTTT
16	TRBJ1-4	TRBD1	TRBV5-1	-	CASSLGQGPSWEKLFF	TGCGCCAGCAGCTTGGGACAGGGGCCGAGTTGGGAAAAACTGTTTTTT
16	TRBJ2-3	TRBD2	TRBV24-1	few	CATSDPSGTDTDTQYF	TGTGCCACCAGTGATCCCAGCGGGACGGACACAGATACGCAGTATTTT
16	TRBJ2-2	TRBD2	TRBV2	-	CASSSGGGVGSGELFF	TGTGCCAGCAGTTCGGGCGGGGGAGTTGGATCCGGGGAGCTGTTTTTT
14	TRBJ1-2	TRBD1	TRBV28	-	CASSPGQGALSYTF	TGTGCCAGCAGCCCGGGACAGGGTGCCTTAAGCTACACCTTC
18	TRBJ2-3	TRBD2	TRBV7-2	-	CASSLGNLAGWESDTQYF	TGTGCCAGCAGCTTAGGAAACTTAGCGGGGTGGGAATCAGATACGCAGTATTTT
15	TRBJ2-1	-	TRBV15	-	CATSRDQRSYNEQFF	TGTGCCACCAGCAGAGATCAACGGTCTTACAATGAGCAGTTCTTC
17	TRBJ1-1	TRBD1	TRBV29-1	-	CSVEEMGQGSHRTEAFF	TGCAGCGTTGAAGAGATGGGACAGGGGTCTCATAGGACTGAAGCTTTCTTT
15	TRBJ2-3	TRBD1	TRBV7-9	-	CASSEGGQGTDTQYF	TGTGCCAGCAGCGAAGGAGGACAGGGGACAGATACGCAGTATTTT
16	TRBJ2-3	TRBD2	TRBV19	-	CASSIGPSGSGDTQYF	TGTGCCAGTAGTATAGGTCCTAGCGGGAGCGGAGATACGCAGTATTTT
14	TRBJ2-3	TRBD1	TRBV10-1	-	CASSEGGPTDTQYF	TGCGCCAGCAGTGAAGGGGGCCCCACAGATACGCAGTATTTT
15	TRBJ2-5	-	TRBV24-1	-	CATSDGEPVRETQYF	TGTGCCACCAGTGACGGGGAGCCCGTTCGTGAGACCCAGTACTTC
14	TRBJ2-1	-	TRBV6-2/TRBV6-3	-	CASSQRQANNEQFF	TGTGCCAGCAGCCAGAGACAGGCCAACAATGAGCAGTTCTTC
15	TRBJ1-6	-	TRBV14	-	CASSLTDSHNSPLHF	TGTGCCAGCAGCCTAACGGACAGCCATAATTCACCCCTCCACTTT
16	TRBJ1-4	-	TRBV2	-	CASSEAPGGRGEKLFF	TGTGCCAGCAGTGAAGCCCCCGGGGGGCGCGGTGAAAAACTGTTTTTT
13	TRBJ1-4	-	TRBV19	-	CASNAGWGEKLFF	TGTGCCAGTAACGCAGGGTGGGGTGAAAAACTGTTTTTT
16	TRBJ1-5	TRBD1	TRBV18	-	CASSPPGQGVNQPQHF	TGTGCCAGCTCACCACCGGGACAGGGGGTGAATCAGCCCCAGCATTTT
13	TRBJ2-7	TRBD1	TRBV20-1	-	CSASSNRGQEQYF	TGCAGTGCTAGTTCTAACAGGGGGCAGGAGCAGTACTTC